The rows below give T cell receptor beta chains drawn from one sample of a study of brain metastases from non-small cell lung cancer. Some clones are missing from TCRdb's copy, which holds only in-frame ones; the method was immunoSEQ multiplex PCR. The table includes thousands of clones, approximately 80% detected once. Sequencing was performed on tissue from a brain metastasis. The source is a donor aged 40 or older with non-small cell lung cancer. The conserved cysteine and the conserved F or W are not part of the CDR3 here.

J gene: TRBJ1-2; V gene: TRBV24-1; CDR3 protein: ATRGGTGGYT
J gene: TRBJ1-4; V gene: TRBV20-1; CDR3 protein: SASAGGVGEKLF
J gene: TRBJ2-1; V gene: TRBV6-4; CDR3 protein: ASSGIGGQGSYNEQF
J gene: TRBJ2-7; V gene: TRBV5-1; CDR3 protein: ASSLMQADYHEQY
J gene: TRBJ2-5; V gene: TRBV6-2/TRBV6-3; CDR3 protein: ASSYGPGFQETQY
J gene: TRBJ2-5; V gene: TRBV2; CDR3 protein: ASSGDSHLYQETQY
J gene: TRBJ1-5; V gene: TRBV7-2; CDR3 protein: ASSPWTGDQPQH
J gene: TRBJ1-5; V gene: TRBV6-5; CDR3 protein: ASTTGGQPQH
J gene: TRBJ2-1; V gene: TRBV18; CDR3 protein: ASSPPGSSYNEQF
J gene: TRBJ2-2; V gene: TRBV4-1; CDR3 protein: ASSQGAINTGELF
J gene: TRBJ1-2; V gene: TRBV6-5; CDR3 protein: ASRGGQGANGYT
J gene: TRBJ1-5; V gene: TRBV23-1; CDR3 protein: ASSLRRPLNQPQH
J gene: TRBJ1-2; V gene: TRBV18; CDR3 protein: ASSPLSANRGRNYGYT
J gene: TRBJ2-7; V gene: TRBV27; CDR3 protein: ASRQGLTSGEQY
J gene: TRBJ2-3; V gene: TRBV6-5; CDR3 protein: ASTKGQGVYTQY
J gene: TRBJ1-1; V gene: TRBV4-1; CDR3 protein: ASTTTGGTEAF
J gene: TRBJ2-3; V gene: TRBV7-8; CDR3 protein: ASSLRFSLAVDTQY
J gene: TRBJ2-3; V gene: TRBV3-1/TRBV3-2; CDR3 protein: ASSQRRGTDTQY
J gene: TRBJ1-3; V gene: TRBV3-1/TRBV3-2; CDR3 protein: ASSPGAHRSGGNTIY
J gene: TRBJ1-5; V gene: TRBV7-9; CDR3 protein: ASSIGFPQPQH
J gene: TRBJ1-5; V gene: TRBV20-1; CDR3 protein: SASPTAGGDQPQH
J gene: TRBJ1-1; V gene: TRBV14; CDR3 protein: ASSQVGRAKAF
J gene: TRBJ1-5; V gene: TRBV19; CDR3 protein: ASISGVNQPQH
J gene: TRBJ2-7; V gene: TRBV13; CDR3 protein: ASRGQTTNSYEQY
J gene: TRBJ2-7; V gene: TRBV5-4; CDR3 protein: ASSSGEVGAYEQY
J gene: TRBJ2-1; V gene: TRBV4-2; CDR3 protein: ASSPLGASGGGAEQF
J gene: TRBJ2-3; V gene: TRBV5-1; CDR3 protein: ASSLVSSAGTDTQY
J gene: TRBJ2-7; V gene: TRBV7-8; CDR3 protein: ASSLDWGSSYEQY
J gene: TRBJ2-7; V gene: TRBV2; CDR3 protein: ASSPRQRIIYEQY
J gene: TRBJ2-5; V gene: TRBV28; CDR3 protein: ASTPLGQETQY
J gene: TRBJ1-2; V gene: TRBV12-3/TRBV12-4; CDR3 protein: ASSFPAISGYT
J gene: TRBJ1-6; V gene: TRBV4-3; CDR3 protein: ASSQERGRTYNSPLH
J gene: TRBJ2-6; V gene: TRBV6-2/TRBV6-3; CDR3 protein: ASSFWQGAGGANVLT
J gene: TRBJ2-1; V gene: TRBV6-1; CDR3 protein: ASSEAQWVSYNEQF
J gene: TRBJ2-5; V gene: TRBV24-1; CDR3 protein: ATSRAGKTETQY
J gene: TRBJ2-7; V gene: TRBV19; CDR3 protein: ASSLRSGGPTYEQY
J gene: TRBJ2-7; V gene: TRBV5-4; CDR3 protein: ASSLEGSSYEQY
J gene: TRBJ2-7; V gene: TRBV7-9; CDR3 protein: ASSFVRDAYEQY
J gene: TRBJ2-5; V gene: TRBV6-5; CDR3 protein: ASREVTDPQETQY
J gene: TRBJ2-4; V gene: TRBV24-1; CDR3 protein: ATSEPTEGHIQY
J gene: TRBJ1-1; V gene: TRBV15; CDR3 protein: ATSRTTGIEAF
J gene: TRBJ2-3; V gene: TRBV2; CDR3 protein: ASKRDRGLGTQY
J gene: TRBJ2-7; V gene: TRBV6-5; CDR3 protein: ASSLLTGGGEQY
J gene: TRBJ2-5; V gene: TRBV5-6; CDR3 protein: ASSYGREETQY
J gene: TRBJ2-7; V gene: TRBV28; CDR3 protein: ASSTRDTAAYEQY